Listed here are 4 T cell receptor beta chains from one sample, sequenced in a study of chemoradiotherapy in HPV16-positive cancers. The data were produced by immunoSEQ multiplex PCR, yet TCRdb's version contains in-frame clones alone and is incomplete. The data contain approximately 9,500 clones, 65% to 80% of them seen just once; the ten biggest clones take up 13%. The sequencing used tumor tissue, collected from a patient who underwent chemoradiotherapy. These receptors were collected from a human donor with HPV-associated anogenital cancer.

The CDR3 DNA sequence: TGTGCCAGCAGTCCCCCGGGGGGCGGCTACACCTTC. It translates to CASSPPGGGYTF. The rearrangement links TRBV6-5 to TRBJ1-2; D possibly corresponds to TRBD1 (6 bases). Deletions cut 5 bases from V and 8 bases from J, with 12 bases between. Germline-derived CDR1 and CDR2 are MNHEY and SVGAGI. This CDR3 region has 12 residues.

About this clone: One end of the junction does not line up with germline, which may come from a read error. The chain uses TRBV18 and TRBJ1-1; D uncertain. CDR1 is KGHSH, CDR2 LQKENI, per germline. The CDR3 runs 13 residues. CDR3 amino acids: CASSPNMNTEAFF. For the CDR3, the DNA is TGTGCCAGTTCACCCAATATGAACACTGAAGCTTTCTTT.

V and J are TRBV5-1 and TRBJ1-6; D may be TRBD1 (6 bases). Germline V lookup: CDR1 SGHRS, CDR2 YFSETQ. There are 15 residues in the CDR3. Trimming removed 5 bases at V and 4 bases at J, with 13 bases between. The CDR3 nucleotides are TGCGCCAGCAGTACCTCCACAGGGTATAATTCACCCCTCCACTTT. Its protein is CASSTSTGYNSPLHF.

This chain uses TRBV29-1 with TRBJ2-1; D gene uncertain. Per germline, CDR1 SQVTM and CDR2 ANQGSEA. The CDR3 extends over 12 amino acids. V was cut by 1 base and J by 7 bases, with 8 bases left in between. The CDR3 DNA sequence: TGCAGCGTTGAAGGTCGTAGTAATGAGCAGTTCTTC. Translating gives CSVEGRSNEQFF.